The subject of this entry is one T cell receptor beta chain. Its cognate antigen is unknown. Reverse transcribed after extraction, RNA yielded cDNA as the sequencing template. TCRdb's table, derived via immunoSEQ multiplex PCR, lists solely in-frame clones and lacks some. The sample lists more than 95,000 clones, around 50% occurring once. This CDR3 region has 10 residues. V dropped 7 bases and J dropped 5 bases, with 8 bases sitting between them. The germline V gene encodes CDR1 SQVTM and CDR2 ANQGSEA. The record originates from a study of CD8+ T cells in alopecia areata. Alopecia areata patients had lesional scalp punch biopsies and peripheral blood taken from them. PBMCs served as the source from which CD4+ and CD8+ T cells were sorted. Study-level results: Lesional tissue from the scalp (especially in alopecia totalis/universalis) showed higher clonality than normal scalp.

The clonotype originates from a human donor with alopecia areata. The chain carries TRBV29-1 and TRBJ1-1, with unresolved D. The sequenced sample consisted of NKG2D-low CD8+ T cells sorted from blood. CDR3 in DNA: TGCAGCGCTATAGATACTGAAGCTTTCTTT. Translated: CSAIDTEAFF.